These T cell receptor beta chains were read from a single sample in a study of cytomegalovirus exposure and HLA in healthy donors. The data were produced by immunoSEQ multiplex PCR, yet TCRdb's version contains in-frame clones alone and is incomplete. The profile covers 150,000 to 200,000 clones, with more than 75% appearing a single time and 2% to 3% taken by the ten largest. What was sequenced was PBMCs. The receptors here all came from a man in his late teens or twenties in good health and CMV-seropositive. Each CDR3 is given with its conserved first and last residue. D genes are given only for firm matches. A row's size may be missing; if present it is once, few, many or a size class.

V gene	clone size	D gene	J gene	CDR3 DNA	CDR3 protein
TRBV5-4	NA	TRBD2	TRBJ2-5	TGTGCCAGCAGCTTGGCCGGGGGGGAAGAGACCCAGTACTTC	CASSLAGGEETQYF
TRBV28	once	NA	TRBJ2-2	TGTGCCAGCGGGATGGGACAAACGAACACCGGGGAGCTGTTTTTT	CASGMGQTNTGELFF
TRBV28	NA	TRBD1	TRBJ1-3	TGTGCCAGCACCAGGGGGCTCTCTGGAAACACCATATATTTT	CASTRGLSGNTIYF
TRBV27	few	NA	TRBJ1-1	TGTGCCAGCAGGCCCCAGGGTAGTGAAGCTTTCTTT	CASRPQGSEAFF
TRBV27	NA	NA	TRBJ2-3	TGTGCCAGCAGTCCTACGTCCTCCACAGATACGCAGTATTTT	CASSPTSSTDTQYF
TRBV27	once	NA	TRBJ2-1	TGTGCCAGCAGTTTCGCCAGGGGTTCCTACAATGAGCAGTTCTTC	CASSFARGSYNEQFF
TRBV11-2	NA	NA	TRBJ2-3	TGTGCCAGCAGCTTACTGTCTCCTAGCACAGATACGCAGTATTTT	CASSLLSPSTDTQYF
TRBV18	NA	NA	TRBJ1-1	TGTGCCAGCTCACCCGGGGAGGGAACTGAAGCTTTCTTT	CASSPGEGTEAFF
TRBV9	NA	NA	TRBJ1-2	TGTGCCAGCAGCGACCGGGGATTTGGCTACACCTTC	CASSDRGFGYTF
TRBV11-1	NA	NA	TRBJ1-2	TGTGCCAGCAGCTCCTACCCTCGGGGGGCGAACTATGGCTACACCTTC	CASSSYPRGANYGYTF